Below, 28 T cell receptor beta chains from the same sample are listed, as sequenced in a study of T-cell reconstitution after alpha-beta-depleted transplantation in children. Unique molecular identifiers tagged the TCRbeta library. Each CDR3 protein gets one entry after TCRdb re-called the PCR reads with MiXCR. The table lists approximately 270,000 distinct CDR3 sequences, more than 20% of them singletons. The sample here was PBMCs, mostly from graft donor cells, taken 360 days after TCRalphabeta/CD19-depleted stem cell transplant. These receptors all stem from a female patient under 10 years old who had a stem cell transplant for congenital amegakaryocytic thrombocytopenia, so the T cells may come from the graft donor.

V and J are TRBV5-4 and TRBJ1-2; 7 bases are a match to TRBD1. V dropped 0 bases and J dropped 2; count of bases not matched to a gene: 10. In germline, CDR1 is SGHNT, CDR2 YYREEE (reference sequence). The CDR3 totals 17 residues. The CDR3 DNA sequence: TGTGCCAGCAGCTTGGAACCGGGACAGTCAAGAAACTATGGCTACACCTTC. Translating gives CASSLEPGQSRNYGYTF.

This clonotype was found a few times. This rearrangement joins TRBV5-1 to TRBJ2-2, with D unresolved. Germline V lookup: CDR1 SGHRS, CDR2 YFSETQ. V shed 0 bases and J shed 1 base, with 10 bases lying between them. The CDR3 totals 16 residues. This chain's CDR3 is CASSLDRLENTGELFF. The CDR3 bases are TGCGCCAGCAGCTTGGATCGCCTAGAGAACACCGGGGAGCTGTTTTTT.

This clonotype was counted between two and nine times. This chain joins TRBV5-6 and TRBJ2-3; the D is unclear. V was trimmed by 4 bases and J by 2 bases, leaving 8 bases between them. The CDR3 extends over 13 amino acids. From germline, CDR1 is SGHDT and CDR2 YYEEEE. The CDR3: CASSPVATDTQYF. Written as DNA, the CDR3 is TGTGCCAGCAGCCCTGTCGCCACAGATACGCAGTATTTT.

This chain uses TRBV7-9 with TRBJ2-5; the D gene is possibly TRBD2 (6 bases). Trimming stripped 2 bases from V and 9 bases from J, with 13 bases between. The CDR3 loop spans 13 amino acids. Per germline, CDR1 SEHNR and CDR2 FQNEAQ (reference sequence). The CDR3 spells CASSLLGGESQYF. CDR3 bases: TGTGCCAGCAGCTTACTCGGCGGGGAGTCCCAGTACTTC.

V is TRBV19 and J is TRBJ2-7, with 8 positions matching TRBD2. V gave up 1 base and J gave up 5 bases; unmatched junction bases: 7. This CDR3 is built from 15 residues. CDR1 is LNHDA and CDR2 is SQIVND in the germline V gene (reference sequence). The CDR3: CASSIAAAGAHEQYF. DNA of the CDR3: TGTGCCAGTAGTATAGCCGCAGCGGGGGCCCACGAGCAGTACTTC.

This clonotype was recorded a few times. This chain joins TRBV10-3 and TRBJ2-1; the D is unclear. Trimming cost V 3 bases and J 5 bases, with 5 bases left between them. CDR1 is ENHRY, CDR2 SYGVKD, per germline. This CDR3 contains 12 residues. The CDR3 reads CAISDLDNEQFF. The CDR3 DNA is TGTGCCATCAGTGATCTGGACAATGAGCAGTTCTTC.

This chain links TRBV9 with TRBJ1-3; 10 bases map to TRBD1. Germline V gene sequence: CDR1 SGDLS, CDR2 YYNGEE. CDR3 length: 18 amino acids. V lost 1 base to trimming and J lost 0 bases; unmatched junction nucleotides: 7. CDR3 nucleotide sequence: TGTGCCAGCAGCGTACGAGGACAGGGGGACTACTCTGGAAACACCATATATTTT. Residues: CASSVRGQGDYSGNTIYF.

This clonotype came up a few times. The chain links TRBV7-9 to TRBJ2-1; D possibly corresponds to TRBD1 (6 bases). The V gene lost 0 bases and the J gene lost 5 bases, with 17 bases spanning the gap. The germline CDR1 and CDR2 sequences are SEHNR and FQNEAQ (reference sequence). The CDR3 loop spans 17 amino acids. The CDR3 spells CASSLAQGSLLHNEQFF. As DNA, the CDR3 is TGTGCCAGCAGCTTAGCGCAGGGGTCCCTTTTACACAATGAGCAGTTCTTC.

This clonotype has more than one count but fewer than ten. The chain recombines TRBV7-3 with TRBJ2-3; TRBD2 matches 11 bases. This CDR3 has 18 amino acids. V lost 0 bases to trimming and J lost 6 bases; unmatched junction nucleotides: 11. Per germline, CDR1 SGHTA and CDR2 FQGTGA. As DNA, the CDR3 is TGTGCCAGCAGCTTAACGGCCTATAGCGGGAGGGCCTCTGATACGCAGTATTTT. This sequence encodes CASSLTAYSGRASDTQYF.

This clonotype was seen a few times. The rearrangement links TRBV12-3 or TRBV12-4 to TRBJ2-2; TRBD2 matches at 15 bases. The CDR3 covers 22 residues. The junction had 17 bases not matched to a gene; V was cut back by 3 bases and J by 3 bases. CDR3 sequence reads: CASSFRERGLAGGPRDTGELFF. The CDR3, as DNA: TGTGCCAGCAGTTTCCGGGAACGAGGACTAGCGGGAGGGCCAAGGGACACCGGGGAGCTGTTTTTT.

The chain uses TRBV27 and TRBJ2-3; TRBD2 agrees at 7 bases. The J segment lost 2 bases and the V segment lost 1 base, leaving 12 bases of the junction unmatched. CDR3 length equals 18 residues. Germline lookup yields CDR1 MNHEY and CDR2 SMNVEV (reference sequence). CDR3 sequence: CASSLLASGAPPTDTQYF. The CDR3 bases are TGTGCCAGCAGTTTATTGGCTAGCGGAGCCCCCCCCACAGATACGCAGTATTTT.

In this sample, this clonotype turned up many times. The chain couples TRBV5-1 to TRBJ2-1; TRBD2 might be the D (5 bases). The CDR3 contains 16 residues. Looked up from germline, CDR1 is SGHRS and CDR2 is YFSETQ. V shed 4 bases and J shed 7 bases, with 21 bases lying between them. CDR3 protein: CASSPWFSWETNEQFF. CDR3 coding DNA: TGCGCCAGCAGCCCTTGGTTTTCGTGGGAGACGAATGAGCAGTTCTTC.

CDR3 sequence (DNA): TGTGCCAGCAGTTACTCGAGGGCACTAACTTTGTCCAATGAGCAGTTCTTC. It translates to CASSYSRALTLSNEQFF. V and J are TRBV6-2 or TRBV6-3 and TRBJ2-1; perhaps TRBD2 as D (5 bases). This CDR3 region has 17 residues. V was pared by 0 bases and J by 6 bases, with 18 bases between. CDR1 is MNHEY, CDR2 SVGEGT, per germline.

The chain carries TRBV20-1 and TRBJ2-4; D is ambiguous. V lost 0 bases and J lost 9, with 9 bases in between. CDR1 DFQATT and CDR2 SNEGSKA come from the germline V gene (reference sequence). CDR3 length: 12 residues. CDR3 protein: CSAREAGGIQYF. The DNA of the CDR3 is TGCAGTGCTAGAGAGGCCGGTGGCATTCAGTACTTC.

The CDR3 DNA is TGTGCCAGCTCACCGGGACTAGCTTCCGATACGCAGTATTTT. It specifies CASSPGLASDTQYF. This sequence joins TRBV18 and TRBJ2-3; 9 nucleotides match TRBD2. This CDR3 region has 14 residues. CDR1 is KGHSH and CDR2 is LQKENI in the germline V gene. J gave up 6 bases and V 3 bases, and 4 bases lay outside the gene matches.

This clonotype came up a few times. The chain uses TRBV7-9 and TRBJ1-4; possibly TRBD1 for D (5 bases). Trimming cost V 6 bases and J 3 bases, with 17 bases left between them. Germline V lookup: CDR1 SEHNR, CDR2 FQNEAQ (reference sequence). There are 16 residues in the CDR3. CDR3 sequence: CASSQRQGAANEKLFF. DNA of the CDR3: TGTGCCAGCAGTCAACGGCAGGGAGCGGCTAATGAAAAACTGTTTTTT.

Of note for this clonotype: This may stem from a read error, because a much larger clone lies one nucleotide away. The rearrangement uses TRBV10-3 and TRBJ2-1; 9 bases align to TRBD2. V lost 7 bases to trimming and J lost 7 bases; unmatched junction nucleotides: 8. The CDR3 loop spans 14 amino acids. CDR1 ENHRY and CDR2 SYGVKD come from the germline V gene. The CDR3, as DNA: TGTGCCATCAATGGACTAGCGTGGAATAATGAGCAGTTCTTC. Its protein product is CAINGLAWNNEQFF.

The chain carries TRBV4-2 and TRBJ2-3; 9 bases are a match to TRBD1. After removal of 0 bases from V and 0 bases from J, the junction contained 7 bases not matched to a gene. This CDR3 spans 18 amino acids. Looked up from germline, CDR1 is LGHNA and CDR2 is YNFKEQ. The CDR3 DNA is TGTGCCAGCAGCCAAGATGGAGGGGACAGGGTTAGCACAGATACGCAGTATTTT. This codes for CASSQDGGDRVSTDTQYF.

This clonotype was counted only a few times. The genes are TRBV2 and TRBJ2-7; no firm D call. The CDR3 spans 10 residues. Germline assignment: CDR1 SNHLY and CDR2 FYNNEI. Trimming removed 4 bases from V and 5 bases from J, with 3 bases in between. The CDR3 bases are TGTGCCAGCAGTGGGGACGAGCAGTACTTC. It encodes CASSGDEQYF.

This rearrangement joins TRBV12-3 or TRBV12-4 to TRBJ2-1; 12 bases agree with TRBD2. J was trimmed by 6 bases and V by 6 bases; bases with no gene match: 6. The CDR3 extends over 15 amino acids. CDR3 in DNA: TGTGCCAGCAGCCCCCTAGCGGGAGGGAGCAATGAGCAGTTCTTC. This translates into CASSPLAGGSNEQFF.

This chain's CDR3 is CASSENRGQTEAFF. The CDR3 coding sequence is TGTGCCAGCAGTGAAAACAGGGGGCAAACTGAAGCTTTCTTT. The chain is built from TRBV6-1 and TRBJ1-1; TRBD1 matches 9 bases. Germline V gene data show CDR1 as MNHNS and CDR2 as SASEGT. With 2 bases clipped from V and 5 bases from J, the junction kept 3 bases outside the gene matches. This CDR3 spans 14 amino acids.

This clonotype was observed at least ten times. The V gene is TRBV20-1, the J gene TRBJ2-1; the D gene is possibly TRBD2 (5 bases). Germline V CDR1 and CDR2: DFQATT, SNEGSKA (reference sequence). Trimming shortened V by 3 bases and J by 5 bases, and 17 bases separated the two germline ends. CDR3 length equals 15 residues. The CDR3 nucleotides are TGCAGTGCTAGTTCTCTAATTCGAGGGCACAATGAGCAGTTCTTC. This encodes CSASSLIRGHNEQFF.

On this clonotype: This clone may be a read error of a much larger clone one base away. The V call is TRBV27, the J call TRBJ2-1, with D uncertain. Deletions cut 3 bases from V and 0 bases from J, with 6 bases between. Looked up from germline, CDR1 is MNHEY and CDR2 is SMNVEV (reference sequence). The CDR3 extends over 14 amino acids. CDR3 residues: CASSLANSYNEQFF. The CDR3 region has the DNA TGTGCCAGCAGTTTGGCTAACTCCTACAATGAGCAGTTCTTC.

This chain connects TRBV4-1 to TRBJ2-7, with D possibly called TRBD1 or TRBD2 (6 bases each). Germline CDR1 reads MGHRA; CDR2 reads YSYEKL. Trimming left V 5 bases short and J 0 bases short, with 17 bases between. This CDR3 has 16 amino acids. The CDR3 nucleotides read TGCGCCAGCAGCAGCGGGCCCAGGGGCGGCTCCTACGAGCAGTACTTC. It specifies CASSSGPRGGSYEQYF.

V is TRBV15 and J is TRBJ1-2; D is possibly TRBD1 (5 bases). The V end was cut by 1 base, the J end by 1 base, with 10 bases between. CDR3 length equals 15 residues. CDR1 is LNHNV, CDR2 YYDKDF, per germline (reference sequence). For the CDR3, the DNA is TGTGCCACCAGCAGAGCCTGGGGCCTTAACTATGGCTACACCTTC. It is translated as CATSRAWGLNYGYTF.

This clonotype has a single count. The chain has TRBV5-6 and TRBJ1-4; no reliable D call. Germline V gene sequence: CDR1 SGHDT, CDR2 YYEEEE. The CDR3 is 17 amino acids. V was cut by 4 bases and J by 3 bases, with 19 bases left in between. CDR3 in DNA: TGTGCCAGCAGCAGAAGACTGGATAACCGTCCTAATGAAAAACTGTTTTTT. Translating gives CASSRRLDNRPNEKLFF.

This chain links TRBV12-3 or TRBV12-4 with TRBJ2-1; 10 nucleotides align to TRBD1. J was trimmed by 5 bases and V by 4 bases; bases with no gene match: 14. The length of the CDR3 is 18 residues. The CDR3 loop reads CASSSRTGGSGLNNEQFF. CDR3 sequence (DNA): TGTGCCAGCAGTTCGCGGACAGGGGGGAGCGGGCTCAACAATGAGCAGTTCTTC.

This rearrangement joins TRBV5-6 to TRBJ2-1; D may be TRBD2 (5 bases). V lost 5 bases, J lost 7 bases, and 19 bases lay in between. CDR3 length equals 15 residues. Germline lookup yields CDR1 SGHDT and CDR2 YYEEEE. CDR3 nucleotide sequence: TGTGCCAGCAGTTCATCGGGATATAGTAAAAATGAGCAGTTCTTC. Amino acids: CASSSSGYSKNEQFF.